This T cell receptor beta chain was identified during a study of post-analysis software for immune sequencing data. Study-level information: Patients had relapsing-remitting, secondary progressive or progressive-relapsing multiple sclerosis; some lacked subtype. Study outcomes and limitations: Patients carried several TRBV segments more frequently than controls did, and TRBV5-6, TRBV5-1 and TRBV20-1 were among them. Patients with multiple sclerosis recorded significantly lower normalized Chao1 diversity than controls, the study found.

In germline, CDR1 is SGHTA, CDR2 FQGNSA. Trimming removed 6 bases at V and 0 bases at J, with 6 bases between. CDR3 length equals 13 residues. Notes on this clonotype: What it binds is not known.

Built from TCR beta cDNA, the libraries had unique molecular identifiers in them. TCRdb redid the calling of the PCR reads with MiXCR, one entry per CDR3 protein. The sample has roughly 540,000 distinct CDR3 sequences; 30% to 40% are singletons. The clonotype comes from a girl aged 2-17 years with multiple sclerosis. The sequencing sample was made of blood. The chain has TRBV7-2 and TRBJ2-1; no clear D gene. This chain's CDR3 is CASRSSSYNEQFF. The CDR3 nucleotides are TGTGCCAGCAGATCTAGCTCCTACAATGAGCAGTTCTTC.